These T cell receptor beta chains were read from a single sample in a study of shared clonotypes between healthy human individuals. Clones were sequenced by immunoSEQ multiplex PCR, and TCRdb holds only the in-frame ones, with some missing. The sample contains 600,000 or so clones, roughly 98% of which appear only once. The sequencing input was naive CD8+ T cells sorted from blood. The receptors were sampled from a man aged 25 to 40 in good health. Both conserved end residues are part of each CDR3. A D gene is named only where the DNA matches it firmly. Not every row has a clone size; where given, it reads once, few, many or a size class.

CDR3nt,CDR3aa,j_gene,v_gene,abundance,d_gene
TGTGCCAGCAGTTTATCCTCAGCCAACAATGAGCAGTTCTTC,CASSLSSANNEQFF,TRBJ2-1,TRBV27,-,-
TGCGCCAGCAGCGGGAGGGGGCTCGGAGAAAAACTGTTTTTT,CASSGRGLGEKLFF,TRBJ1-4,TRBV5-1,once,TRBD1
TGTGCCAGCAGCCCAACTTCTGGGGCCAACGTCCTGACTTTC,CASSPTSGANVLTF,TRBJ2-6,TRBV9,-,-
TGTGCCAGCAGCGCCCTCGATGGGACAGGGTTTAGACGCACAGATACGCAGTATTTT,CASSALDGTGFRRTDTQYF,TRBJ2-3,TRBV11-2,-,TRBD1
TGTGCCAGCAGCTTACGCGGGGGCACTGAAGCTTTCTTT,CASSLRGGTEAFF,TRBJ1-1,TRBV13,-,-
TGTGCCAGCAGTCCCCGAAGCGGGAGGGCCTACGAGCAGTACTTC,CASSPRSGRAYEQYF,TRBJ2-7,TRBV27,-,TRBD2
TGTGCTAGTGGACCCCCGATGGCTGTCGGCTCCTACAATGAGCAGTTCTTC,CASGPPMAVGSYNEQFF,TRBJ2-1,TRBV12-5,-,-
TGTGCCAGCAGCTTAGGCCGGGACAGATACAATGAGCAGTTCTTC,CASSLGRDRYNEQFF,TRBJ2-1,TRBV7-6,-,TRBD1
TGTGCCAGCAGCTCAATGTTGGATGAGCAGTTCTTC,CASSSMLDEQFF,TRBJ2-1,TRBV11-2,-,-
TGTGCCAGCAGCGTAGATGGCAGAAGCTCCTACAATGAGCAGTTCTTC,CASSVDGRSSYNEQFF,TRBJ2-1,TRBV9,-,-
TGTGCCAGCAGTGAAGCGTTCATGAGACCAGAAGGTGAGCAGTTCTTC,CASSEAFMRPEGEQFF,TRBJ2-1,TRBV6-1,-,-
TGCGCCAGCAGCCTGGACCCGTCCTACGAGCAGTACTTC,CASSLDPSYEQYF,TRBJ2-7,TRBV4-3,-,-
TGTGCCAGCAGTGAAACTTTCAGGGGCGTTCTCTATGGCTACACCTTC,CASSETFRGVLYGYTF,TRBJ1-2,TRBV2,-,-